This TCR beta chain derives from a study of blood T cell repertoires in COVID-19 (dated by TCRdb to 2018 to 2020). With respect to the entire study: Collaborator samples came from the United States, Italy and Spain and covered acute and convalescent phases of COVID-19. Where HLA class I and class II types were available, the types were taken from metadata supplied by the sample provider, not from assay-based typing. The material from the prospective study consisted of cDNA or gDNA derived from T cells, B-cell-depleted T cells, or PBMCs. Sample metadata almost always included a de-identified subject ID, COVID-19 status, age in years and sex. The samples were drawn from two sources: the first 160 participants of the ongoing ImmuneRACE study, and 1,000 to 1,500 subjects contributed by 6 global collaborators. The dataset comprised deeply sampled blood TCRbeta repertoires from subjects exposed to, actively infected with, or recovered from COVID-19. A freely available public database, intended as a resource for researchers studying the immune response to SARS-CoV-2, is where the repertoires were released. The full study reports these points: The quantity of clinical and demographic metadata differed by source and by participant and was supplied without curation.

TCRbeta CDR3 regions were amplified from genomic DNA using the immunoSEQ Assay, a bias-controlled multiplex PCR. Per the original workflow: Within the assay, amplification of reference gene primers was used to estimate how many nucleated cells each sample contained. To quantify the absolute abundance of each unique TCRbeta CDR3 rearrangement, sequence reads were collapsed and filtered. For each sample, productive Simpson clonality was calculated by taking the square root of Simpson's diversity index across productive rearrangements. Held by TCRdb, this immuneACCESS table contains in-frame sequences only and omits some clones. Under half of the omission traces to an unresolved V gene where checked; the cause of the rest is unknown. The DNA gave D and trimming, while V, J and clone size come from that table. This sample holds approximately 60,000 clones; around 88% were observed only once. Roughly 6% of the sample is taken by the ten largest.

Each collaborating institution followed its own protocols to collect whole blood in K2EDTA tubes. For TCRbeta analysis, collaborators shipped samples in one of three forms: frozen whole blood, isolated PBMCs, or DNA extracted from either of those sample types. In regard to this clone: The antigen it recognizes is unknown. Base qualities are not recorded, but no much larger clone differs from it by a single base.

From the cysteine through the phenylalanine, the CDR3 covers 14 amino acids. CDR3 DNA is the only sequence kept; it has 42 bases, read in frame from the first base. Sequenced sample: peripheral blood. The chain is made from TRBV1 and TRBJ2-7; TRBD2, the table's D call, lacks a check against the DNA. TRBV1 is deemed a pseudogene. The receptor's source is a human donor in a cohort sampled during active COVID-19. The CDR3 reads CTSSHRGSPYEQYF. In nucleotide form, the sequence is TGCACCAGCAGCCACCGCGGGTCTCCCTACGAGCAGTACTTC.